Listed here is a single T cell receptor (beta chain). This sample stems from a study of CD4 T cells in relation to SARS-CoV-2 and coronaviruses. The assay was immunoSEQ multiplex PCR, and TCRdb's table has in-frame clones only and misses some. The sample records 55,000 to 70,000 clones, more than 80% being singletons. Unexposed donor CD4+ T cells date from about 2010-2018, before the COVID-19 pandemic. V lost 6 bases, J lost 7 bases, and 13 bases stayed unmatched. There are 15 residues in the CDR3. The germline V gene encodes CDR1 MDHEN and CDR2 SYDVKM. The sequencing sample was made of naive CD4+ T cells from PBMCs. Subset given: naive CD4+ T cells isolated by negative enrichment. This rearrangement joins TRBV28 to TRBJ1-2; the match to TRBD1 covers 8 bases. The receptor was isolated from a human donor in good health. The CDR3 DNA reads TGTGCCAGCAGCCCTAATGACAGGGGCGGGGGTGGCTACACCTTC. It encodes CASSPNDRGGGGYTF.